This T cell receptor beta chain was captured by sequencing in a study of T cells in localized non-small cell lung cancer. Study results and limitations: Because only a single region of the tumor was sequenced, heterogeneity remains possible. Patients showing higher blood T cell density tended to see longer overall survival.

Clones were sequenced by immunoSEQ multiplex PCR, and TCRdb holds only the in-frame ones, with some missing. The table lists around 50,000 clones, around 87% of them singletons. On this clone itself: Its target is unknown.

The sequencing used PBMCs, collected before any cancer treatment. The origin of this receptor is a man between 35 and 75 years old with stage II lung adenocarcinoma.

CDR3 sequence: CASSSEGNYGYTF. CDR3 coding DNA: TGTGCCAGCAGTTCTGAGGGGAACTATGGCTACACCTTC. The V and J genes are TRBV6-5 and TRBJ1-2; D possibly corresponds to TRBD1 (5 bases). The CDR3 is 13 residues long. V was cut by 4 bases and J by 2 bases, with 8 bases left in between. Germline V gives CDR1 MNHEY, CDR2 SVGAGI.